One TCR beta chain is described in this entry. No base-level quality is on record; no much larger clone is a single base apart. V sheds 5 bases and J sheds 2 bases, leaving 13 bases between their ends. According to the germline V gene, CDR1 reads MNHGY and CDR2 reads SVAAGI. Taken from cysteine to phenylalanine, the CDR3 has 15 residues. The only DNA kept is the CDR3, 45 bases in frame from the first base. Survey-level sequencing, with a detection sensitivity of one cell in 40,000, was applied to the CFSE-low antigen-reactive cultures. The QIAamp DNA Micro Kit was used to extract genomic DNA from cell pellets, and spectrophotometry was used to check the DNA quantity and purity. The immunoSEQ multiplex PCR assay was used to amplify TCR Vbeta CDR3 regions. Amplicons were sequenced on the Illumina HiSeq platform. The retrieved sequences were 87 nucleotides long and included the CDR3 region. Regarding the original processing steps: A unique productive TCR Vbeta nucleotide sequence was defined as a clonotype and was quantified by productive template frequency from ImmunoSEQ Analyzer V3.0. Expanded clonotypes were defined by a threshold at the top 5th percentile of each frequency-ranked repertoire. Repertoire overlap was calculated as Chao-Jaccard using the R package fossil and displayed by nonmetric multidimensional scaling using the R package MASS. TCRdb's version of the immuneACCESS table is confined to in-frame rearrangements and falls short of the full clone set. An unresolved V gene accounts for under half of the shortfall where checked; the remainder is of unknown origin. Clone size and V and J calls were adopted from that table, with D and trimming inferred from the DNA. This sample holds under 1,500 clones; approximately 51% were observed only once. Roughly 30% of the sample rests with the top ten.

The data derive from a study of human CD4 T cells and Enterobacteriaceae (dated by TCRdb to between 2020 and 2021). In the study overall: The bacteria used for stimulation were E. coli, K. pneumoniae, E. aerogenes, S. flexneri, S. sonnei, S. typhimurium and S. aureus, and the bacteria were heat-inactivated after culture. Here is what the overall study found, with its caveats: Enterobacteriaceae-reactive repertoires co-clustered together and were polyclonal, yet held fewer clonotypes than S. aureus- or M. tuberculosis-reactive repertoires. Clonotypes shared across Enterobacteriaceae cultures accounted for roughly 25-49% of unique rearrangements but about 60-93% of templates, whereas sharing with control bacteria was rare.

Proliferating activated T cells were FACS-sorted as CFSE-low CD25+ ICOS+ cells after 6-7 days. Sorted memory CD4+ T cells were CFSE-labeled and cultured at a 2:1 ratio with irradiated autologous monocytes pulsed with antigen. On a FACSAria III, memory CD4+ T cells were FACS-sorted to over 95% purity, defined as all CD4+ cells except CD45RA+CCR7+CD95- naive cells. Blood from healthy donors came from blood donation centers in Switzerland. Positive selection with CD4 and CD14 magnetic microbeads was used to enrich total CD4+ T cells and monocytes. CD8+, CD14+, CD16+, CD56+, CD19+ and CD25-bright cells were excluded before sorting. The bacteria were heat-inactivated at 60 degrees C for 2 to 3 hours and added at about 1.8 particles per monocyte, and M. tuberculosis lysate was used at approximately 2.9 ug/ml. The TCR Vbeta genes were sequenced from CFSE-low memory CD4+ T cells that had proliferated after primary stimulation with Enterobacteriaceae or with control bacteria. Analysis of each bacteria-reactive repertoire was performed in two to four different donors across two independent experiments. Peripheral blood mononuclear cells were isolated from donor blood using Ficoll-Paque Plus.

The sequenced material came from bacteria-reactive CD4+ T cells grown in culture. The cell subset or site tag for this specimen amounts to: CFSE-low proliferating memory CD4 T cells sorted after in vitro stimulation with a heat-inactivated bacterium or M. tuberculosis lysate. The chain is made from TRBV6-9 and TRBJ1-3, with TRBD1 as a weak D call on 5 bases. The receptor's source is a human donor in good health. The bases are TGTGCCAGCAGTAAACTCTCAGGGACTGGAAACACCATATATTTT. It encodes CASSKLSGTGNTIYF.